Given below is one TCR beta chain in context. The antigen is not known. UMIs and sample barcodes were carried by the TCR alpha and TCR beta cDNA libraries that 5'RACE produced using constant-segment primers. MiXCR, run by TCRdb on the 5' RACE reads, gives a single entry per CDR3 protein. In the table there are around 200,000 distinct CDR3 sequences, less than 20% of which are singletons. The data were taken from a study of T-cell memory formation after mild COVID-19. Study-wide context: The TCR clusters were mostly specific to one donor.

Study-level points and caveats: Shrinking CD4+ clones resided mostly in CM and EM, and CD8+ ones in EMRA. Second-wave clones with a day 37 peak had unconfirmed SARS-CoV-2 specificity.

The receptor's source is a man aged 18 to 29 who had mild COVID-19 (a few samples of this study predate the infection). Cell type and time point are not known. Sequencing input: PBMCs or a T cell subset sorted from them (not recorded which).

CDR3 sequence: CASSRWDEATNEKLFF. The CDR3 region has the DNA TGTGCCAGCAGCCGATGGGACGAGGCAACTAATGAAAAACTGTTTTTT. V and J are TRBV3-1 and TRBJ1-4; tentatively, D is TRBD1 (5 bases). CDR1 LGHDT and CDR2 YNNKEL come from the germline V gene (reference sequence). The length of the CDR3 is 16 residues. V was shortened by 4 bases and J by 0 bases, with 12 bases between the two germline ends.